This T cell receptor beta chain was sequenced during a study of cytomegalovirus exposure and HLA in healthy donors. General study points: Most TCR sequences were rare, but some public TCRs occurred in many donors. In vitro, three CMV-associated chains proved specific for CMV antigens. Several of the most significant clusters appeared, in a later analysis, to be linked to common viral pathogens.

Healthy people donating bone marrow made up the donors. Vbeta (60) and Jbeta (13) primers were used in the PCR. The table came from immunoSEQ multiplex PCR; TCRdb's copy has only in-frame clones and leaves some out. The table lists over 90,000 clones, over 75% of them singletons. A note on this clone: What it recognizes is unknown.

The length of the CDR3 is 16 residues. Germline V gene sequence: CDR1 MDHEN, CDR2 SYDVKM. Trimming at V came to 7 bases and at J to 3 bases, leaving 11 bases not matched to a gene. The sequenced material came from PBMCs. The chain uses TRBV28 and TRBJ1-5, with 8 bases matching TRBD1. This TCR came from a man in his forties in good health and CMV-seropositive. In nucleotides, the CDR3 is TGTGCCAGCATAGGACAGGGTGAGGTCAACAATCAGCCCCAGCATTTT. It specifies CASIGQGEVNNQPQHF.